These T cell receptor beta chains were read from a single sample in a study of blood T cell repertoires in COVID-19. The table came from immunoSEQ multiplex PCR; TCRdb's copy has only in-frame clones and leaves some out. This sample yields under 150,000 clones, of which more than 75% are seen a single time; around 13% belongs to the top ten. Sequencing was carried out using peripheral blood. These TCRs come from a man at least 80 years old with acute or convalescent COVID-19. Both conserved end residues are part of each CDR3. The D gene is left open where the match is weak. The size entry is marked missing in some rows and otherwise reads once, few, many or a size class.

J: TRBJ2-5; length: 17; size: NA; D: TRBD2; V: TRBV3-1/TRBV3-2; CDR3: CASKVGTQLAGQETQYF; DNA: TGTGCCAGCAAAGTTGGAACACAACTAGCGGGGCAAGAGACCCAGTACTTC
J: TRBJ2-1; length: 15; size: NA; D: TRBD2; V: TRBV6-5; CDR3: CASRPGLAGAGEQFF; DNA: TGTGCCAGCAGGCCCGGACTAGCGGGGGCGGGGGAGCAGTTCTTC
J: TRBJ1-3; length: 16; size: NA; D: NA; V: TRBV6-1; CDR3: CASSEVRGGAGNTIYF; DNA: TGTGCCAGCAGTGAAGTTCGGGGAGGAGCTGGAAACACCATATATTTT
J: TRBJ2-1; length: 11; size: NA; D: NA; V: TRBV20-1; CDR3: CSARDAYEQFF; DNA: TGCAGTGCTAGAGATGCGTATGAGCAGTTCTTC
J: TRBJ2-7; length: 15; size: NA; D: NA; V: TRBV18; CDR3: CASSPGPERSSQQYF; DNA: TGTGCCAGCTCACCAGGGCCTGAAAGATCCTCTCAGCAGTACTTC
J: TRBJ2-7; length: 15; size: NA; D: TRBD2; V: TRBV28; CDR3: CASSMTSGGSYEQYF; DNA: TGTGCCAGCAGTATGACTAGCGGGGGGTCCTACGAGCAGTACTTC
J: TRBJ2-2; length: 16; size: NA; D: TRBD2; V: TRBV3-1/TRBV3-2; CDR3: CASSQDRGANTGELFF; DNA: TGTGCCAGCAGCCAAGACCGGGGGGCGAACACCGGGGAGCTGTTTTTT
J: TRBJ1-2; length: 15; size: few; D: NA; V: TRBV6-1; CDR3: CASSENREANYGYTF; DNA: TGTGCCAGCAGTGAGAACAGGGAAGCTAACTATGGCTACACCTTC
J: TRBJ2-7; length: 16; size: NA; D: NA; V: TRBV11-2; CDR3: CASSKRPGRERYEQYF; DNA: TGTGCCAGCTCTAAACGACCTGGCAGGGAACGGTACGAGCAGTACTTC
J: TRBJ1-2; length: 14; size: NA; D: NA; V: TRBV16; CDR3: CASSLLGSNYGYTF; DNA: TGTGCCAGCAGTTTACTCGGGTCTAACTATGGCTACACCTTC
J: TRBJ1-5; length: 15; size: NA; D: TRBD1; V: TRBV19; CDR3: CASTPGQGPHQPQHF; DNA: TGTGCCAGTACCCCGGGACAGGGGCCACATCAGCCCCAGCATTTT
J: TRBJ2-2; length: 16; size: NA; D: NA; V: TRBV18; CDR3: CASSPAGPANTGELFF; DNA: TGTGCCAGCTCCCCGGCGGGGCCCGCGAACACCGGGGAGCTGTTTTTT
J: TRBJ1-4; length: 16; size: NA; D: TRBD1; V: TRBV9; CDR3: CASSVAGGNQNEKLFF; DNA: TGTGCCAGCAGCGTAGCAGGGGGAAATCAGAATGAAAAACTGTTTTTT
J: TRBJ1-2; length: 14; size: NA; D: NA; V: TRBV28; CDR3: CASGDTLGYDGYTF; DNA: TGTGCCAGCGGGGACACTCTGGGCTATGATGGCTACACCTTC
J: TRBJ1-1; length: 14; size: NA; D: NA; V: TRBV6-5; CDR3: CASSIQGLNTEAFF; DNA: TGTGCCAGCAGTATACAGGGTTTGAACACTGAAGCTTTCTTT
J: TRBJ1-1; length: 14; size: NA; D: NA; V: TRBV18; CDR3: CASSVQGATTEAFF; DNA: TGTGCCAGCTCAGTACAGGGCGCGACCACTGAAGCTTTCTTT
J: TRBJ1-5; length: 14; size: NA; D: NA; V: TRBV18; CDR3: CASSPAGVGQPQHF; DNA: TGTGCCAGCTCACCGGCCGGGGTTGGTCAGCCCCAGCATTTT
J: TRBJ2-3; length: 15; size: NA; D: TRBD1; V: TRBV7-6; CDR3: CASSLEQGARHTQYF; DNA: TGTGCCAGCAGCTTAGAACAGGGGGCGCGTCATACGCAGTATTTT
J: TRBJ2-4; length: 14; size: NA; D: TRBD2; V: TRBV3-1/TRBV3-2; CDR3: CASSQGTRQNIQYF; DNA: TGTGCCAGCAGCCAGGGGACTAGGCAAAACATTCAGTACTTC
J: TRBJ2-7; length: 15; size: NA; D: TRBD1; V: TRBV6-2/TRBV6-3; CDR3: CASSLLTGWPDEQYF; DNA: TGTGCCAGCAGTTTACTGACAGGGTGGCCTGACGAGCAGTACTTC
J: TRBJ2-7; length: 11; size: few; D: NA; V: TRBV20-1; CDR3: CSASLLYEQYF; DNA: TGCAGTGCTTCCCTACTCTACGAGCAGTACTTC
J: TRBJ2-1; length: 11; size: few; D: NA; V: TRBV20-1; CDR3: CSGGTGRRQFF; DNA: TGCAGTGGGGGCACGGGTAGGAGGCAGTTCTTC
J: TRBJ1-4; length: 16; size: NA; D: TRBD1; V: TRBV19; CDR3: CASSFPTGGSNEKLFF; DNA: TGTGCCAGTAGTTTCCCTACAGGGGGCTCTAATGAAAAACTGTTTTTT
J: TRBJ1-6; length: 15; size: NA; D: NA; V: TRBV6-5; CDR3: CASSYGGKENSPLHF; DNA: TGTGCCAGCAGTTACGGGGGGAAAGAGAATTCACCCCTCCACTTT
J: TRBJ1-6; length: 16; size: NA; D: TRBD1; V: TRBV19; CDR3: CASSIRSGTGGAPLHF; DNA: TGTGCCAGTAGTATCCGTTCCGGGACAGGGGGAGCACCCCTCCACTTT
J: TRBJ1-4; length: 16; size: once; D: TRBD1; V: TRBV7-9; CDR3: CASSKRKPGGSEKLFF; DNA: TGTGCCAGCAGCAAACGGAAACCAGGGGGAAGCGAAAAACTGTTTTTT
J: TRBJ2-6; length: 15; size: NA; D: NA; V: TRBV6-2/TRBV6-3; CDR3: CASSPEGAGANVLTF; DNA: TGTGCCAGCAGTCCCGAGGGAGCTGGGGCCAACGTCCTGACTTTC
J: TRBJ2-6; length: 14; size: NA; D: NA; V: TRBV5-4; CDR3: CASRTDSGANVLTF; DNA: TGTGCCAGCAGAACAGACTCTGGGGCCAACGTCCTGACTTTC
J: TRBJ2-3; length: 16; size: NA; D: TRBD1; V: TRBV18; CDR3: CASSPRDRGYTDTQYF; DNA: TGTGCCAGCTCACCTCGGGACAGGGGCTACACAGATACGCAGTATTTT
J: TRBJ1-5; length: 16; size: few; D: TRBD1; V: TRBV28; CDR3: CASSPSTGGTNQPQHF; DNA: TGTGCCAGCAGTCCCTCGACAGGGGGCACCAATCAGCCCCAGCATTTT
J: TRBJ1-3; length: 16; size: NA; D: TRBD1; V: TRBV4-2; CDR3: CASSQDIRDRVNTIYF; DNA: TGTGCCAGCAGCCAAGATATCAGGGACAGGGTAAACACCATATATTTT
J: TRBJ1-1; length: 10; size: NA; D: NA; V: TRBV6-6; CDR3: CASRNTEAFF; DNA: TGTGCATCGAGGAACACTGAAGCTTTCTTT
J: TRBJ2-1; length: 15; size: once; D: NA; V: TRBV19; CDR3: CASSPQSLRVDEQFF; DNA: TGTGCCAGTAGTCCCCAGTCCCTCAGGGTGGATGAGCAGTTCTTC
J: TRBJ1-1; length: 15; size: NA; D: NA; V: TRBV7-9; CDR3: CASSPPGQRNTEAFF; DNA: TGTGCCAGCAGCCCCCCGGGACAACGGAACACTGAAGCTTTCTTT
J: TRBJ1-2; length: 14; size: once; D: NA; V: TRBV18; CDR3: CASSPGQPHYGYTF; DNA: TGTGCCAGCTCACCCGGACAGCCCCACTATGGCTACACCTTC
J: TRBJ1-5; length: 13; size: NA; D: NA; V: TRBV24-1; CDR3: CATSKGGNQPQHF; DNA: TGTGCCACCAGTAAGGGAGGGAATCAGCCCCAGCATTTT
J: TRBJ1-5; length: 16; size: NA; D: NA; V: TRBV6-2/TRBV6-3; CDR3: CASSYSILNSGQPQHF; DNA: TGTGCCAGCAGTTACTCGATCCTCAATTCGGGTCAGCCCCAGCATTTT
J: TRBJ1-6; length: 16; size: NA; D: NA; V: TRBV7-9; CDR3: CASSQQDPLRGSPLHF; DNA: TGTGCCAGCAGCCAACAGGACCCCTTGAGGGGGTCACCCCTCCACTTT
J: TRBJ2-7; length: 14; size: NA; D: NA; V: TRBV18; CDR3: CASLPNPTGYEQYF; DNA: TGTGCCAGCTTACCCAACCCGACAGGTTACGAGCAGTACTTC
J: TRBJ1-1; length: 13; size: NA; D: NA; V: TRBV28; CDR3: CASSLDSNTEAFF; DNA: TGTGCCAGCAGTCTCGACAGTAACACTGAAGCTTTCTTT
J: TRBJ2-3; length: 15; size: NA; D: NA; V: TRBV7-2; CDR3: CASSAREIYADTQYF; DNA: TGTGCCAGCAGCGCCAGGGAAATCTACGCGGATACGCAGTATTTT
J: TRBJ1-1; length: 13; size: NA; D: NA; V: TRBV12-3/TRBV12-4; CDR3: CASSRTANTEAFF; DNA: TGTGCCAGCAGCAGGACAGCGAACACTGAAGCTTTCTTT
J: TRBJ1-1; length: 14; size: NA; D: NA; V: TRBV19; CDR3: CASSQAEGDTEAFF; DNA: TGTGCCAGTAGTCAAGCGGAGGGAGACACTGAAGCTTTCTTT
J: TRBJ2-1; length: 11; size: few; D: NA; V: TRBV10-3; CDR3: CAISIENEQFF; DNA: TGTGCCATCAGTATTGAGAATGAGCAGTTCTTC
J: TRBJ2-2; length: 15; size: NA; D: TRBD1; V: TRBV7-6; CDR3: CASSLGTGNTGELFF; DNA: TGTGCCAGCAGCCTAGGGACAGGGAACACCGGGGAGCTGTTTTTT
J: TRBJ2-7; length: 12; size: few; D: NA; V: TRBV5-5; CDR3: CASSFLPHEQYF; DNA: TGTGCCAGCAGCTTTCTCCCTCACGAGCAGTACTTC
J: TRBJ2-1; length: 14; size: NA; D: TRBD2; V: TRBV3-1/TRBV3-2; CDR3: CASSQATSGFEQFF; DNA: TGTGCCAGCAGCCAAGCGACTAGCGGCTTTGAGCAGTTCTTC
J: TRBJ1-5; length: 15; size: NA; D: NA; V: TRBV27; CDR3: CASSLIAGSNQPQHF; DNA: TGTGCCAGCAGTTTAATAGCGGGTAGCAATCAGCCCCAGCATTTT
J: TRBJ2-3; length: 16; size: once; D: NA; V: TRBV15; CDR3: CATSRGYSPNTDTQYF; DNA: TGTGCCACCAGCAGAGGGTACAGCCCCAACACAGATACGCAGTATTTT
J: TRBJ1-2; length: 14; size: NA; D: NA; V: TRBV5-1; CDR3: CASSTNGANYGYTF; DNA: TGCGCCAGCAGCACTAACGGGGCTAACTATGGCTACACCTTC
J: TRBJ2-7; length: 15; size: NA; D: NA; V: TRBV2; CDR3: CASSERGTPSYEQYF; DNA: TGTGCCAGCAGTGAAAGGGGAACACCTTCCTACGAGCAGTACTTC
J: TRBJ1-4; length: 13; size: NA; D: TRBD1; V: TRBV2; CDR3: CASSVTGGEKLFF; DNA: TGTGCCAGCAGTGTGACAGGGGGGGAAAAACTGTTTTTT
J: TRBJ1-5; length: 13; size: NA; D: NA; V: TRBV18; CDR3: CASQAGGNQPQHF; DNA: TGTGCCAGCCAAGCAGGGGGCAATCAGCCCCAGCATTTT
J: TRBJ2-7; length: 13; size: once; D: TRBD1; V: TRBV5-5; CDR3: CASSPLQGAKQYF; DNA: TGTGCCAGCAGCCCTCTCCAGGGGGCAAAGCAGTACTTC
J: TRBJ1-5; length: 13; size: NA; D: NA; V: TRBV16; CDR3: CASSQGRNQPQHF; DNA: TGTGCCAGCAGCCAGGGCCGTAATCAGCCCCAGCATTTT
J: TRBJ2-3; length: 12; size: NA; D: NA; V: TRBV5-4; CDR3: CASSSDSNTQYF; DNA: TGTGCCAGCAGCTCTGACAGTAATACGCAGTATTTT
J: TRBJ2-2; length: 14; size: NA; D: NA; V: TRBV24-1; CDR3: CATSVGQNTGELFF; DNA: TGTGCCACCAGTGTTGGACAGAACACCGGGGAGCTGTTTTTT